These 32 T cell receptor beta chains were sequenced from one sample in a study of CD8 T cells in Susac syndrome. Reverse transcription of about 0.5 to 1 ug RNA was carried out with random hexamers. TCRdb reanalysed the immunoSEQ multiplex PCR reads using MiXCR and keeps one entry per CDR3 protein. Among some 110,000 distinct CDR3 sequences listed, just over 90% were seen once. What was sequenced was CD8+ T cells from PBMCs. The origin of the receptors is a human donor with multiple sclerosis.

The rearrangement joins TRBV20-1 to TRBJ2-1; possible D gene TRBD2, 5 bases. The V gene lost 0 bases and the J gene lost 4 bases, with 13 bases spanning the gap. CDR1 and CDR2 (germline): DFQATT, SNEGSKA (reference sequence). CDR3 length equals 15 residues. CDR3 loop: CSARDRQRTYNEQFF. The DNA for the CDR3 is TGCAGTGCTAGAGATCGGCAGCGGACGTACAATGAGCAGTTCTTC.

V is TRBV20-1 and J is TRBJ2-7; possible D gene TRBD2, 5 bases. V was cut by 0 bases and J by 0 bases, with 9 bases left in between. The CDR3 is 14 residues long. Per germline, CDR1 DFQATT and CDR2 SNEGSKA (reference sequence). This CDR3 reads CSARDLGSSYEQYF. CDR3 bases: TGCAGTGCTAGAGATTTGGGGAGCTCCTACGAGCAGTACTTC.

The chain combines TRBV1 with TRBJ1-1. TRBV1 is a documented pseudogene. This CDR3 is 14 amino acids long. The CDR3 here is CTSSQGTGNTEAFF. CDR3 nucleotide sequence: TGCACCAGCAGCCAAGGGACGGGGAACACTGAAGCTTTCTTT.

V is TRBV30 and J is TRBJ2-5; TRBD2 matches at 10 bases. Germline V gene sequence: CDR1 GTSNPN, CDR2 SVGIG (reference sequence). The trim removed 2 bases at V and 4 bases at J, leaving 7 bases unmatched. CDR3 length: 15 residues. CDR3 DNA: TGTGCCTGGAGTAAGCGGGAGGGGGGTATAGAGACCCAGTACTTC. Translation gives CAWSKREGGIETQYF.

The V and J genes are TRBV12-3 or TRBV12-4 and TRBJ2-1; 10 nucleotides agree with TRBD2. J lost 5 bases, V lost 2 bases, and 6 bases had no gene match. The CDR3 is made up of 16 amino acids. CDR3 DNA sequence: TGTGCCAGCAGTTTATGGGGTCTAGCGGGGGACAATGAGCAGTTCTTC. Amino acids: CASSLWGLAGDNEQFF.

A single count supports this clonotype. The V gene is TRBV24-1, the J gene TRBJ1-1, with D tentatively TRBD1 (5 bases). Germline V lookup: CDR1 KGHDR, CDR2 SFDVKD. The length of the CDR3 is 14 residues. Trimming pared 4 bases from V and 11 bases from J, leaving 19 bases between. Here the CDR3 reads CATSEAGTRYGAFF. The CDR3 DNA reads TGTGCCACCAGTGAAGCCGGGACCCGGTATGGGGCTTTCTTT.

V and J are TRBV27 and TRBJ2-2; D remains ambiguous. This CDR3 has 13 residues. Between the trimmed V and J ends, which lost 5 bases and 4 bases, there was a span of 8 bases. Germline-derived CDR1 and CDR2 are MNHEY and SMNVEV (reference sequence). Here the CDR3 reads CASSRPFTGELFF. DNA of the CDR3: TGTGCCAGCAGTAGACCTTTCACCGGGGAGCTGTTTTTT.

This rearrangement joins TRBV15 to TRBJ1-2; the D is unclear. The CDR3 has 16 residues. Germline lookup yields CDR1 LNHNV and CDR2 YYDKDF (reference sequence). V shed 0 bases and J shed 3 bases, with 14 bases lying between them. The CDR3 DNA sequence: TGTGCCACCAGCAGAGATACCCGGGTTTTGGACTATGGCTACACCTTC. Translated, it gives CATSRDTRVLDYGYTF.

Here the CDR3 DNA reads TGTGCCTGTATTAGACTGGTTGGAGAGACCCAGTACTTC. Translated, it gives CACIRLVGETQYF. The chain is built from TRBV30 and TRBJ2-5; D not resolved. Between the trimmed V and J ends, which lost 6 bases and 4 bases, there was a span of 15 bases. CDR1 GTSNPN and CDR2 SVGIG come from the germline V gene (reference sequence). The CDR3 spans 13 residues.

The chain is built from TRBV5-6 and TRBJ2-1; 10 positions match TRBD2. This CDR3 comprises 14 residues. Germline CDR1 reads SGHDT; CDR2 reads YYEEEE. V trimming: 0 bases; J trimming: 7 bases; junction bases outside the gene matches: 1. Here the CDR3 DNA reads TGTGCCAGCAGCTTGGCTAGCGGGGGAAATGAGCAGTTCTTC. Amino acid sequence: CASSLASGGNEQFF.

V is TRBV24-1 and J is TRBJ1-1; D unclear. The germline gives CDR1 KGHDR, CDR2 SFDVKD. Trimming took off 1 base at V and 3 bases at J, with 5 bases between the two ends. The CDR3 has 13 residues. CDR3 in DNA: TGTGCCACCAGTGATTTTACAGACACTGAAGCTTTCTTT. Amino acid sequence: CATSDFTDTEAFF.

The chain employs TRBV6-5 and TRBJ1-1; 7 positions match TRBD1. Germline-derived CDR1 and CDR2 are MNHEY and SVGAGI. The V gene end was trimmed by 2 bases and the J gene end by 6 bases; junction bases not matched to a gene: 3. The CDR3 extends over 13 amino acids. The CDR3 region is CASSYITGAEAFF. The CDR3 DNA sequence: TGTGCCAGCAGTTACATAACAGGGGCTGAAGCTTTCTTT.

This clonotype is a singleton in its sample. J is TRBJ2-1 and V is TRBV24-1, with 14 nucleotides matching TRBD2. This CDR3 spans 16 amino acids. Germline CDR1 and CDR2: KGHDR and SFDVKD. The V segment lost 4 bases and the J segment 11 bases; nucleotides outside the gene matches: 9. The CDR3 region has the DNA TGTGCCACCAGTGACTCGGGACTAGCGGGGGCCGCGAAGCAGTTCTTC. It codes for CATSDSGLAGAAKQFF.

The rearrangement joins TRBV20-1 to TRBJ2-1; 8 bases map to TRBD2. Germline CDR1 is DFQATT and CDR2 is SNEGSKA (reference sequence). The CDR3 consists of 14 residues. Trimming took 6 bases from V and 4 from J; bases not matched to a gene: 8. The CDR3 region is CSADGLASYNEQFF. DNA of the CDR3: TGCAGTGCCGACGGACTAGCCTCGTACAATGAGCAGTTCTTC.

The chain has TRBV7-9 and TRBJ2-7, with TRBD2 matching over 9 bases. In germline, CDR1 is SEHNR, CDR2 FQNEAQ (reference sequence). V lost 5 bases and J lost 1; bases outside the gene matches: 9. The CDR3 is 16 residues long. CDR3 nucleotides: TGTGCCAGCAGCCAATATAGCGGGAGTAGTTCCTACGAGCAGTACGTC. This codes for CASSQYSGSSSYEQYV.

This chain connects TRBV12-3 or TRBV12-4 to TRBJ2-3, with 8 bases lining up with TRBD2. The CDR3 sequence is 16 residues long. With V trimmed by 5 bases and J by 1 base, 8 bases remained unmatched. This CDR3 reads CASSPRGSGGTDTQYF. The CDR3 nucleotides read TGTGCCAGCAGTCCCCGGGGTAGCGGGGGCACAGATACGCAGTATTTT.

This chain links TRBV4-2 with TRBJ2-1; D is ambiguous. CDR3 length: 12 amino acids. Germline V gene lookup returns CDR1 LGHNA and CDR2 YNFKEQ. V lost 6 bases and J 7 bases, leaving 10 bases between the germline ends. The CDR3 DNA reads TGTGCCAGCAGTCGGAGAGGTAATGAGCAGTTCTTC. This translates into CASSRRGNEQFF.

This clonotype was seen more than once but under ten times. The chain couples TRBV7-9 to TRBJ2-1; 10 bases align to TRBD2. The length of the CDR3 is 15 residues. The germline V gene has CDR1 SEHNR and CDR2 FQNEAQ (reference sequence). V lost 2 bases to trimming and J lost 4 bases; unmatched junction nucleotides: 2. This CDR3 reads CASSLRLAGYNEQFF. The CDR3, as DNA: TGTGCCAGCAGCTTACGACTAGCGGGTTACAATGAGCAGTTCTTC.

The V call is TRBV2, the J call TRBJ2-1; D unclear. From germline, CDR1 is SNHLY and CDR2 FYNNEI. The CDR3 loop spans 13 amino acids. Trimming removed 6 bases at V and 8 bases at J, with 14 bases between. The CDR3 sequence: CASRGLPRHEQFF. The CDR3 region has the DNA TGTGCCAGCAGGGGCCTACCTAGGCATGAGCAGTTCTTC.

The chain joins TRBV11-3 to TRBJ2-1, with 7 positions matching TRBD1. This CDR3 spans 16 amino acids. Per germline, CDR1 SGHNT and CDR2 YENEEA. V dropped 4 bases and J dropped 0; count of bases not matched to a gene: 6. CDR3 nucleotides: TGTGCCAGCAGCTCACAGGGGTGGGCCTCCTACAATGAGCAGTTCTTC. This sequence encodes CASSSQGWASYNEQFF. The whole variable domain, remainder taken from reference TRBV11-3 and TRBJ2-1, is EAGVVQSPRYKIIEKKQPVAFWCNPISGHNTLYWYLQNLGQGPELLIRYENEEAVDDSQLPKDRFSAERLKGVDSTLKIQPAELGDSAVYLCASSSQGWASYNEQFFGPGTRLTVL.

The gene calls are TRBV10-3 and TRBJ2-7; 7 positions match TRBD1. With V trimmed by 8 bases and J by 1 base, 5 bases remained unmatched. The length of the CDR3 is 13 residues. The germline CDR1 and CDR2 sequences are ENHRY and SYGVKD. This CDR3 reads CAIRGTDSYEQYV. DNA for the CDR3: TGTGCCATCCGTGGGACAGATTCCTACGAGCAGTACGTC.

The chain couples TRBV29-1 to TRBJ2-1; D is unresolved. The CDR3 consists of 11 residues. Between the trimmed V and J ends, which lost 7 bases and 3 bases, there was a span of 7 bases. Germline V gene lookup returns CDR1 SQVTM and CDR2 ANQGSEA. This CDR3 is CSAGNYNEQFF. The CDR3 DNA reads as TGCAGCGCCGGCAACTACAATGAGCAGTTCTTC.

This clonotype has only one observation. This rearrangement joins TRBV2 to TRBJ2-3, with 8 bases lining up with TRBD1. The CDR3 consists of 16 residues. Germline CDR1 and CDR2: SNHLY and FYNNEI. The junction had 12 bases not matched to a gene; V was cut back by 6 bases and J by 4 bases. CDR3 sequence reads: CASRSGGDRFSDTQYF. The CDR3 coding sequence is TGTGCCAGCAGATCGGGTGGGGACAGGTTTTCAGATACGCAGTATTTT.

This sequence joins TRBV6-1 and TRBJ2-7, with D perhaps TRBD1 or TRBD2 (5 bases each). Germline V CDR1 and CDR2: MNHNS, SASEGT. The CDR3 consists of 16 residues. V was cut by 2 bases and J by 3 bases, with 17 bases left in between. The CDR3 sequence: CASSETTDWGYYEQYF. CDR3 in DNA: TGTGCCAGCAGTGAAACGACAGATTGGGGGTACTACGAGCAGTACTTC.

This clonotype was recorded once. The chain carries TRBV2 and TRBJ2-7; D possibly corresponds to TRBD1 (7 bases). CDR1 and CDR2 from the germline V gene are SNHLY and FYNNEI. V lost 6 bases, J lost 4 bases, and 16 bases lay in between. The CDR3 is 14 residues long. The CDR3: CASRDDREVYEQYF. The CDR3 DNA sequence: TGTGCCAGCAGGGACGACAGGGAGGTATACGAGCAGTACTTC. Full variable domain (rest looked up from reference TRBV2 and TRBJ2-7): EPEVTQTPSHQVTQMGQEVILRCVPISNHLYFYWYRQILGQKVEFLVSFYNNEISEKSEIFDDQFSVERPDGSNFTLKIRSTKLEDSAMYFCASRDDREVYEQYFGPGTRLTVT.

The chain couples TRBV21-1 to TRBJ2-5; the table assigns TRBD1, which was not confirmed against the DNA. TRBV21-1 is described as a pseudogene. This CDR3 is 16 amino acids long. The CDR3 sequence is CASSKWLQGARETQYF. The CDR3 DNA sequence: TGTGCCAGCAGCAAATGGTTGCAGGGGGCGCGGGAGACCCAGTACTTC.

The chain couples TRBV7-8 to TRBJ1-2; D possibly corresponds to TRBD1 (6 bases). Trimming pared 5 bases from V and 1 base from J, leaving 26 bases between. Germline assignment: CDR1 SGHVS and CDR2 FQNEAQ. CDR3 length equals 19 residues. CDR3 amino acids: CASSQPGQTKERLNYGYTF. CDR3 bases: TGTGCCAGCAGCCAACCCGGACAGACTAAAGAACGTCTTAACTATGGCTACACCTTC.

The CDR3 loop is CASSATRQETQYF. Written as DNA, the CDR3 is TGTGCCAGCAGTGCCACTCGCCAAGAGACCCAGTACTTC. V gene TRBV25-1 combines with J gene TRBJ2-5, with D uncertain. The CDR3 totals 13 residues. V gave up 4 bases and J gave up 1 base, with 7 bases separating them. CDR1 is MGHDK and CDR2 is SYGVNS in the germline V gene.

DNA for the CDR3: TGCAGCGTCTCGGGACTAGCGGGATCCCTTATCGGCACAGATACGCAGTATTTT. Protein sequence: CSVSGLAGSLIGTDTQYF. The J gene is TRBJ2-3, the V gene TRBV29-1; TRBD2 agrees at 13 bases. Germline V gives CDR1 SQVTM, CDR2 ANQGSEA. This CDR3 comprises 18 residues. V was pared by 6 bases and J by 1 base, with 13 bases of the junction left unmatched.

CDR3 loop: CASSLTEQETQYF. CDR3 sequence (DNA): TGTGCCAGCAGCTTGACGGAACAAGAGACCCAGTACTTC. V gene TRBV7-9 combines with J gene TRBJ2-5; unclear D gene. Germline CDR1 and CDR2: SEHNR and FQNEAQ (reference sequence). The CDR3 has 13 amino acids. The V gene lost 3 bases and the J gene lost 2 bases, with 7 bases spanning the gap.

The gene calls are TRBV9 and TRBJ1-1, with 8 bases that match TRBD1. V was clipped by 4 bases and J by 1 base; unmatched bases: 9. The germline gives CDR1 SGDLS, CDR2 YYNGEE. The CDR3 is made up of 16 amino acids. The CDR3 DNA sequence: TGTGCCAGCAGCACCCCCAGGGGGCTGGGGAACACTGAAGCTTTCTTT. This gives the protein CASSTPRGLGNTEAFF.

This clonotype was picked up one time. The chain is built from TRBV3-1 and TRBJ2-1, with a possible D match to TRBD2 (5 bases). This CDR3 has 18 amino acids. Germline V gene lookup returns CDR1 LGHDT and CDR2 YNNKEL (reference sequence). With 1 base removed from V and 0 bases from J, the gap between germline ends came to 16 bases. The CDR3 DNA sequence: TGTGCCAGCAGCCAAGGGGATTGGGCGGGTCCCTCCTACAATGAGCAGTTCTTC. The encoded protein is CASSQGDWAGPSYNEQFF.